A single sample is the source of the 30 T cell receptor beta chains below, sequenced in a study of T cell responses to AZD1222 COVID-19 vaccine. The assay was immunoSEQ multiplex PCR, and TCRdb's table has in-frame clones only and misses some. The sample lists about 84,000 clones, 70% to 90% occurring once. This specimen consisted of peripheral blood, obtained 28 days after the second AZD1222 dose. The receptors shown here come from an adult who received the AZD1222 COVID-19 vaccine.

The chain combines TRBV7-2 with TRBJ1-6; unclear D gene. This CDR3 contains 16 residues. Germline-derived CDR1 and CDR2 are SGHTA and FQGNSA. Trimming took 1 base from V and 6 from J, leaving 13 bases between them. CDR3 DNA: TGTGCCAGCAGCTTAGGCTTCCTCAGGACTAATTCACCCCTCCACTTT. Encoded protein: CASSLGFLRTNSPLHF.

The chain links TRBV5-6 to TRBJ2-5, with 10 bases lining up with TRBD2. Unmatched junction bases numbered 17, after V lost 2 bases and J lost 7 bases. Germline lookup yields CDR1 SGHDT and CDR2 YYEEEE. The CDR3 totals 18 residues. The CDR3 spells CASSLRTPSGGASGTQYF. For the CDR3, the DNA is TGTGCCAGCAGCTTACGTACCCCTAGCGGGGGCGCATCGGGGACCCAGTACTTC. The full variable domain, its missing parts supplied by reference TRBV5-6 and TRBJ2-5, is DAGVTQSPTHLIKTRGQQVTLRCSPKSGHDTVSWYQQALGQGPQFIFQYYEEEERQRGNFPDRFSGHQFPNYSSELNVNALLLGDSALYLCASSLRTPSGGASGTQYFGPGTRLLVL.

This chain links TRBV29-1 with TRBJ1-1; D gene ambiguous. This CDR3 has 14 amino acids. V was cut by 7 bases and J by 4 bases, with 19 bases left in between. CDR1 and CDR2 (germline): SQVTM, ANQGSEA. CDR3 nucleotide sequence: TGCAGCGCCTCTCTATCGGTGCGGGGCACTGAAGCTTTCTTT. Its translation is CSASLSVRGTEAFF.

This clone was seen only once. This CDR3 is CASSDRGRFTGANVLTF. The CDR3 nucleotides read TGTGCCAGCAGTGACAGGGGGCGCTTCACTGGGGCCAACGTCCTGACTTTC. The chain recombines TRBV6-1 with TRBJ2-6, with 8 nucleotides matching TRBD1. Germline values: CDR1 MNHNS, CDR2 SASEGT. The CDR3 spans 17 residues. V lost 3 bases to trimming and J lost 2 bases; unmatched junction nucleotides: 6.

The chain is built from TRBV5-4 and TRBJ2-1; D is possibly TRBD2 (6 bases). V was trimmed by 8 bases and J by 5 bases, leaving 8 bases between them. The CDR3 totals 11 residues. In germline, CDR1 is SGHNT, CDR2 YYREEE (reference sequence). This chain's CDR3 is CASSGNNEQFF. CDR3 coding DNA: TGTGCCAGTAGCGGAAACAATGAGCAGTTCTTC.

The rearrangement joins TRBV10-3 to TRBJ2-7; 13 nucleotides match TRBD2. The V and J ends lost 7 bases and 3 bases, in that order; junction bases with no gene match: 12. The CDR3 sequence is 17 residues long. The germline CDR1 and CDR2 sequences are ENHRY and SYGVKD. This CDR3 reads CAITLAGRTSGSYEQYV. CDR3 nucleotide sequence: TGTGCCATCACCCTCGCGGGGCGGACTAGCGGGAGCTACGAGCAGTACGTC.

The chain uses TRBV12-3 or TRBV12-4 and TRBJ2-3, with D unresolved. There are 13 residues in the CDR3. Trimming took 5 bases from V and 2 from J, leaving 8 bases between them. The CDR3 protein is CASSPINTDTQYF. The DNA for the CDR3 is TGTGCCAGCAGTCCCATCAACACAGATACGCAGTATTTT.

V gene TRBV7-7 combines with J gene TRBJ2-1; maybe TRBD1 (6 bases). The germline CDR1 and CDR2 sequences are SSHAT and FNYEAQ (reference sequence). V gave up 1 base and J gave up 8 bases, with 12 bases separating them. CDR3 length: 14 residues. The CDR3 DNA reads as TGTGCCAGCAGCTTAGTGTTACAGGGTGATGAGCAGTTCTTC. Translating gives CASSLVLQGDEQFF. The complete variable domain, with remaining parts taken from reference TRBV7-7 and TRBJ2-1, reads GAGVSQSPRYKVTKRGQDVTLRCDPISSHATLYWYQQALGQGPEFLTYFNYEAQPDKSGLPSDRFSAERPEGSISTLTIQRTEQRDSAMYRCASSLVLQGDEQFFGPGTRLTVL.

The chain is built from TRBV27 and TRBJ2-1; D gene ambiguous. Trimming left V 6 bases short and J 0 bases short, with 15 bases between. Germline V gene lookup returns CDR1 MNHEY and CDR2 SMNVEV (reference sequence). This CDR3 spans 16 amino acids. Here the CDR3 DNA reads TGTGCCAGCAGCAACCAGGAGAGAAGCTCCTACAATGAGCAGTTCTTC. As protein: CASSNQERSSYNEQFF.

The rearrangement uses TRBV2 and TRBJ2-5; 7 nucleotides align to TRBD2. V dropped 6 bases and J dropped 4; count of bases not matched to a gene: 11. The CDR3 is made up of 15 amino acids. Germline loops: CDR1 SNHLY, CDR2 FYNNEI. CDR3 amino acids: CASSAGLQGPETQYF. CDR3 nucleotides: TGTGCCAGCAGCGCGGGACTACAAGGCCCAGAGACCCAGTACTTC.

This clone appeared a few times. The chain recombines TRBV5-5 with TRBJ1-1, with 7 bases aligning to TRBD1. After removal of 1 base from V and 10 bases from J, the junction contained 7 bases not matched to a gene. The CDR3 sequence is 13 residues long. Germline CDR1 is SGHKS and CDR2 is YYEKEE (reference sequence). The CDR3 DNA is TGTGCCAGCAGCTTGCCCACAGGGGAGGGAGCTTTCTTT. Protein: CASSLPTGEGAFF. The variable domain in full, with the rest retrieved from reference TRBV5-5 and TRBJ1-1, is DAGVTQSPTHLIKTRGQQVTLRCSPISGHKSVSWYQQVLGQGPQFIFQYYEKEERGRGNFPDRFSARQFPNYSSELNVNALLLGDSALYLCASSLPTGEGAFFGQGTRLTVV.

The V and J genes are TRBV3-1 (or the pseudogene TRBV3-2) and TRBJ2-7; 10 positions agree with TRBD1. Germline loops: CDR1 LGHDT, CDR2 YNNKEL (reference sequence). Trimming at V came to 6 bases and at J to 3 bases, leaving 5 bases not matched to a gene. This CDR3 has 14 amino acids. This CDR3 reads CASSLGQGIYEQYF. In nucleotides, the CDR3 is TGTGCCAGCAGTCTGGGACAGGGGATCTACGAGCAGTACTTC.

The rearrangement links TRBV4-3 to TRBJ1-2; TRBD1 might be the D (5 bases). Trimming removed 0 bases from V and 8 bases from J, with 16 bases in between. Germline V gene lookup returns CDR1 LGHNA and CDR2 YSLEER. This CDR3 is built from 15 residues. CDR3 residues: CASSQDFSGRNGYTF. CDR3 nucleotide sequence: TGCGCCAGCAGCCAAGATTTTTCAGGGAGGAACGGCTACACCTTC.

This chain joins TRBV5-5 and TRBJ2-7; D could derive from TRBD1 or TRBD2 (5 bases each). The CDR3 spans 14 residues. Germline values: CDR1 SGHKS, CDR2 YYEKEE (reference sequence). V was clipped by 0 bases and J by 1 base, with 8 bases between them. The chain's CDR3 is CASSLGGNSYEQYF. The CDR3 nucleotides read TGTGCCAGCAGCTTGGGGGGGAATTCCTACGAGCAGTACTTC.

CDR3 in DNA: TGTGCCAGTGGACAGGGCATCTACGAGCAGTACTTC. It encodes CASGQGIYEQYF. The chain carries TRBV6-5 and TRBJ2-7; 8 bases match TRBD1. Trimming removed 9 bases from V and 3 bases from J; junction bases left unmatched: 4. The CDR3 sequence is 12 residues long. CDR1 is MNHEY and CDR2 is SVGAGI in the germline V gene.

The V call is TRBV18, the J call TRBJ2-1, with 9 bases aligning to TRBD1. Germline V gene lookup returns CDR1 KGHSH and CDR2 LQKENI. This CDR3 has 19 amino acids. V was pared by 3 bases and J by 4 bases, with 16 bases of the junction left unmatched. As DNA, the CDR3 is TGTGCCAGCTCACCTATGGAATCCACAGGGGGCGCTTCATACAATGAGCAGTTCTTC. It translates to CASSPMESTGGASYNEQFF.

The chain recombines TRBV9 with TRBJ2-7, with D possibly TRBD2 on 5 matching bases. V was cut by 2 bases and J by 3 bases, with 12 bases left in between. Germline CDR1 and CDR2: SGDLS and YYNGEE. This CDR3 contains 14 residues. DNA for the CDR3: TGTGCCAGCAGCGTCACGAGGGATGGCTACGAGCAGTACTTC. As protein: CASSVTRDGYEQYF.

CDR3 sequence: CASSQGAGETQYF. The CDR3, as DNA: TGCGCCAGCTCCCAGGGGGCTGGCGAGACCCAGTACTTC. The V and J genes are TRBV5-1 and TRBJ2-5; 8 bases agree with TRBD1. The CDR3 spans 13 residues. Germline V gene data show CDR1 as SGHRS and CDR2 as YFSETQ. Trimming at V came to 7 bases and at J to 5 bases, leaving 7 bases not matched to a gene.

V usage is TRBV9 and J usage is TRBJ1-1; D is perhaps TRBD1 (5 bases). The CDR3 contains 12 residues. Per the germline V gene, CDR1 is SGDLS and CDR2 is YYNGEE. Trimming removed 3 bases from V and 10 bases from J, with 13 bases in between. The CDR3 here is CASSAVGTGAFF. CDR3 DNA: TGTGCCAGCAGCGCGGTGGGGACGGGAGCTTTCTTT.

V gene TRBV12-3 or TRBV12-4 combines with J gene TRBJ2-1; perhaps TRBD1 as D (6 bases). V was clipped by 3 bases and J by 8 bases, with 11 bases between them. This CDR3 spans 13 amino acids. CDR3 DNA: TGTGCCAGCAGTTTTCCAGGGGAGCATGAGCAGTTCTTC. This sequence encodes CASSFPGEHEQFF.

The rearrangement uses TRBV19 and TRBJ1-6, with TRBD1 as a possible D gene (6 bases). V lost 4 bases and J 7 bases, leaving 14 bases between the germline ends. The CDR3 has 15 amino acids. Germline values: CDR1 LNHDA, CDR2 SQIVND (reference sequence). CDR3 amino acids: CASSNGGPENSPLHF. CDR3 DNA: TGTGCCAGTAGTAACGGGGGGCCAGAAAATTCACCCCTCCACTTT.

CDR3 coding DNA: TGTGCCAGCAGTGGGTATAGCAATCAGCCCCAGCATTTT. Amino acid sequence: CASSGYSNQPQHF. This chain connects TRBV6-6 to TRBJ1-5, with D uncertain. Per the germline V gene, CDR1 is MNHNY and CDR2 is SVGAGI (reference sequence). Trimming stripped 5 bases from V and 0 bases from J, with 5 bases between. The CDR3 spans 13 residues.

The chain is built from TRBV18 and TRBJ2-7, with 14 bases lining up with TRBD2. Germline CDR1 is KGHSH and CDR2 is LQKENI. V was clipped by 6 bases and J by 2 bases; unmatched bases: 12. This CDR3 contains 18 residues. CDR3 sequence reads: CASSQAGTSGGKTYEQYV. CDR3 sequence (DNA): TGTGCCAGCTCCCAGGCCGGGACTAGCGGGGGAAAAACCTACGAGCAGTACGTC.

The sample holds one count of this clone. The V and J genes are TRBV4-3 and TRBJ1-1; no clear D. CDR3 size: 16 residues. The germline V gene encodes CDR1 LGHNA and CDR2 YSLEER. Trimming cost V 0 bases and J 0 bases, with 11 bases left between them. The DNA for the CDR3 is TGCGCCAGCAGCCAAGAGTTCCGTTTTATGAACACTGAAGCTTTCTTT. It specifies CASSQEFRFMNTEAFF.

This clone turned up a few times. V and J are TRBV6-5 and TRBJ2-7; unclear D gene. CDR1 is MNHEY and CDR2 is SVGAGI in the germline V gene. The CDR3 has 11 residues. The V end was cut by 7 bases, the J end by 5 bases, with 9 bases between. The CDR3 DNA reads as TGTGCCAGCACCCAACTGAACGAGCAGTACTTC. Encoded protein: CASTQLNEQYF.

The chain recombines TRBV6-5 with TRBJ2-7; 9 bases align to TRBD1. The ends lost 4 bases at V and 2 bases at J; junction bases unmatched: 3. The CDR3 is 14 amino acids. The germline V gene encodes CDR1 MNHEY and CDR2 SVGAGI. In DNA form, the CDR3 reads TGTGCCAGCAGTTCCCGGACAGGGGCCTACGAGCAGTACGTC. It codes for CASSSRTGAYEQYV.

This clone was observed once. This chain joins TRBV28 and TRBJ2-7; D remains unclear. This CDR3 has 16 amino acids. Deletions cut 4 bases from V and 2 bases from J, with 18 bases between. CDR1 MDHEN and CDR2 SYDVKM come from the germline V gene. The CDR3 loop reads CASSSRTENRPYEQYF. CDR3 in DNA: TGTGCCAGCAGTTCCCGGACGGAGAATCGACCCTACGAGCAGTACTTC.

This clone was observed a single time. V gene TRBV7-8 combines with J gene TRBJ1-5; D is unresolved. V was pared by 1 base and J by 5 bases, with 15 bases between. The CDR3 covers 16 residues. Germline CDR1 SGHVS, CDR2 FQNEAQ. DNA of the CDR3: TGTGCCAGCAGCTTAGTGGGTGGCCAGATTCATCAGCCCCAGCATTTT. The encoded protein is CASSLVGGQIHQPQHF.

The chain uses TRBV28 and TRBJ1-4; no reliable D call. V lost 5 bases and J 4 bases, leaving 8 bases between the germline ends. Germline-derived CDR1 and CDR2 are MDHEN and SYDVKM. The CDR3 is 13 residues long. CDR3 amino acids: CASSPASNEKLFF. In nucleotides, the CDR3 is TGTGCCAGCAGTCCCGCAAGTAATGAAAAACTGTTTTTT.

The genes are TRBV29-1 and TRBJ1-2; the D gene is possibly TRBD1 (6 bases). Trimming removed 4 bases at V and 5 bases at J, with 20 bases between. The CDR3 consists of 15 residues. CDR1 and CDR2 (germline): SQVTM, ANQGSEA. CDR3 loop: CSVARGGAPSYGYTF. The CDR3, as DNA: TGCAGCGTTGCCCGTGGGGGGGCCCCCTCGTATGGCTACACCTTC.